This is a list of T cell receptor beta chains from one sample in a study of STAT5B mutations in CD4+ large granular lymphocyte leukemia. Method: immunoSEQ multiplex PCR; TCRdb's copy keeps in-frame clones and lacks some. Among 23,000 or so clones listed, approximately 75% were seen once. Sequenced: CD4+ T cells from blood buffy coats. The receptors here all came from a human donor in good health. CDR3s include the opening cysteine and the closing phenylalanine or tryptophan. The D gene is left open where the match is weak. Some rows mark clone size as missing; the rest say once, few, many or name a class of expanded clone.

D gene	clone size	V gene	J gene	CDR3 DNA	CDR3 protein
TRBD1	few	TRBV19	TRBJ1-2	TGTGCCAGCCGGGGACAGGGGTACGGCTACACCTTC	CASRGQGYGYTF
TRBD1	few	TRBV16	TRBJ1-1	TGTGCCAGCAGCCAATTTGGGACAGCTAACACTGAAGCTTTCTTT	CASSQFGTANTEAFF
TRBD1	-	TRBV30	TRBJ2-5	TGTGCCTGGAGTGGTCGGACAGGGGGACGGGAGACCCAGTACTTC	CAWSGRTGGRETQYF
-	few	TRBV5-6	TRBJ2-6	TGTGCCAGCAGCTTGGTGGGGCGGCCTACGGCGGGGGCCAACGTCCTGACTTTC	CASSLVGRPTAGANVLTF
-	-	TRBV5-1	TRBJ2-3	TGCGCCAGCAGCTTGGATCCGGCCCCAGATACGCAGTATTTT	CASSLDPAPDTQYF
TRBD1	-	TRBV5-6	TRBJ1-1	TGTGCCAGCATCACAACAGGGGTCGGGACTGAAGCTTTCTTT	CASITTGVGTEAFF
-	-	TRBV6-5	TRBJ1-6	TGTGCCAGCAGTTACTCAGGGGGTAGTTCACCCCTCCACTTT	CASSYSGGSSPLHF
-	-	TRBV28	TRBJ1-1	TGTGCCAGCAGTTCGGGGAGTGATGTGGGGACGAACACTGAAGCTTTCTTT	CASSSGSDVGTNTEAFF
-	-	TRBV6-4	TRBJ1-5	TGTGCCAGCAGTGACTCATTATCTAGCTCGGGGCCGACCTGCAATCAGCCCCAGCATTTT	CASSDSLSSSGPTCNQPQHF
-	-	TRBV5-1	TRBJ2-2	TGCGCCAGCAGCTTGGCCCCTACTGGGACAAACACCGGGGAGCTGTTTTTT	CASSLAPTGTNTGELFF
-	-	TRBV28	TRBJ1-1	TGTGCCGGCAGCAGGTATCGGAACACTGAAGCTTTCTTT	CAGSRYRNTEAFF
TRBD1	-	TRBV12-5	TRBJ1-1	TGTGCTAGTGGTTCTTATACAGGGGGCCGGAACACTGAAGCTTTCTTT	CASGSYTGGRNTEAFF
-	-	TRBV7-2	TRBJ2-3	TGTGCCAGCAGCTTAGCCAGTCCCACAGATACGCAGTATTTT	CASSLASPTDTQYF
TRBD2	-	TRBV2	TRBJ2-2	TGTGCCAGCGAACTAGCGGGGGTGGGCGGGGAGCTGTTTTTT	CASELAGVGGELFF
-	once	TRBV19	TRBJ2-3	TGTGCCAGTAGTAAAGGACTAACAGATACGCAGTATTTT	CASSKGLTDTQYF
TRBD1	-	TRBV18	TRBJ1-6	TGTGCCAGCTCACCGGACAGGGGTAATTCACCCCTCCACTTT	CASSPDRGNSPLHF
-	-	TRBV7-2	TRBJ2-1	TGTGCCAGCAGCTTATCCGGGTTTGCGGAGCAGTTCTTC	CASSLSGFAEQFF
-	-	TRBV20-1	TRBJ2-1	TGCAGTGCTAGAATACTAAATGAGCAGTTCTTC	CSARILNEQFF
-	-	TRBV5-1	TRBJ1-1	TGCGCCAGCAAAAACAGGGCGATGGCCACTGAAGCTTTCTTT	CASKNRAMATEAFF
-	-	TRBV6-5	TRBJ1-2	TGTGCCAGCAGCCAGTCCACATATGGCTACACCTTC	CASSQSTYGYTF
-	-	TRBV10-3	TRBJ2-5	TGTGCCATCAGTCTAGGACAGCAAGAGACCCAGTACTTC	CAISLGQQETQYF
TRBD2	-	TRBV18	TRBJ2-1	TGTGCCAGCTCACCAAACCCCCTGGTAACTAGCGGGGGGGCCGGTGAGCAGTTCTTC	CASSPNPLVTSGGAGEQFF
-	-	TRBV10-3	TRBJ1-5	TGTGCCATCAGTGACGGGGGGGGACAGCCCCAGCATTTT	CAISDGGGQPQHF
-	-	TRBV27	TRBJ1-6	TGTGCCACCCGGGGGGTTTATAATTCACCCCTCCACTTT	CATRGVYNSPLHF
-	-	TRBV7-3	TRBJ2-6	TGTGCCAGCAGCGAGGCAGGGGCCTCTGGGGCCAACGTCCTGACTTTC	CASSEAGASGANVLTF
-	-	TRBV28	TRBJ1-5	TGTGCCAGCAGACTCCCGGGTAATAGCAATCAGCCCCAGCATTTT	CASRLPGNSNQPQHF
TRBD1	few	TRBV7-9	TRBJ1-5	TGTGCCAGCAGCCCTGACAGGGCGGGGTATCAGCCCCAGCATTTT	CASSPDRAGYQPQHF